The source of this T cell receptor (beta chain) is a study of blood T cell repertoires in COVID-19. Background on the study: COVID-19 samples collected from the United States, Italy and Spain covered acute and convalescent phases.

The germline gives CDR1 SGHTA, CDR2 FQGNSA. Trimming cost V 1 base and J 0 bases, with 13 bases left between them. The CDR3 is 16 amino acids. Under the authors' procedure: Reference gene primer amplification yielded estimated nucleated cell counts. Generated by immunoSEQ multiplex PCR, the TCRdb table keeps only in-frame clones and is missing some. V, J and clone size derive from that table, while D and trimming were established from the DNA sequence. The repertoire holds around 80,000 clones, with roughly 80% as singletons. The V gene is TRBV7-2, the J gene TRBJ2-7; D is possibly TRBD1 (6 bases). The sequence came from a woman of 80 years or more with acute or convalescent COVID-19. Sequencing was carried out using peripheral blood. CDR3 DNA sequence: TGTGCCAGCAGCTTAGTCGGGACACCCAGCTCCTACGAGCAGTACTTC. It specifies CASSLVGTPSSYEQYF. Full variable domain (remainder filled in from reference TRBV7-2 and TRBJ2-7): GAGVSQSPSNKVTEKGKDVELRCDPISGHTALYWYRQSLGQGLEFLIYFQGNSAPDKSGLPSDRFSAERTGGSVSTLTIQRTQQEDSAVYLCASSLVGTPSSYEQYFGPGTRLTVT.